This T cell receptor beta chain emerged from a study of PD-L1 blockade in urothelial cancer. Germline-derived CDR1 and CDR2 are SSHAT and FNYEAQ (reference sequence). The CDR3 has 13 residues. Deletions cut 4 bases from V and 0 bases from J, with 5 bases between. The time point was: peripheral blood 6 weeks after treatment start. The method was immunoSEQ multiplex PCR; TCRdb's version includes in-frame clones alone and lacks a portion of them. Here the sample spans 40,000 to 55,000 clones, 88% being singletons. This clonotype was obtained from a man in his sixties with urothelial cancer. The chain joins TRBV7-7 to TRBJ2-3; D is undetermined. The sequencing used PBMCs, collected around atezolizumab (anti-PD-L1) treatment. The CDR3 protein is CASSSLSTDTQYF. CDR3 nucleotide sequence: TGTGCCAGCAGCTCCCTTAGCACAGATACGCAGTATTTT. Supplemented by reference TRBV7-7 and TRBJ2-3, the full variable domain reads GAGVSQSPRYKVTKRGQDVTLRCDPISSHATLYWYQQALGQGPEFLTYFNYEAQPDKSGLPSDRFSAERPEGSISTLTIQRTEQRDSAMYRCASSSLSTDTQYFGPGTRLTVL.